The clone carrying this T cell receptor (beta chain) was picked up a small number of times. Only in-frame clones appear in the TCRdb table, and some are missing; sequencing was by immunoSEQ multiplex PCR. The sample includes roughly 20,000 clones, over 65% of them seen just once. Trimming removed 5 bases from V and 9 bases from J, with 11 bases in between. This CDR3 is 13 amino acids long. CDR1 and CDR2 from the germline V gene are SEHNR and FQNEAQ (reference sequence). These data are taken from a study of ipilimumab plus nivolumab after autologous stem cell transplantation. Overall study: Typical patient got roughly 5 ipilimumab doses and seven to nine nivolumab doses (median). The DLBCL group included primary refractory and relapsed cases.

Starting 14 to 28 days after autologous transplant, ipilimumab 1 mg/kg was given. Through week 26, nivolumab 3 mg/kg IV was given weeks 1, 4, 7, 10, then biweekly. V usage is TRBV7-9 and J usage is TRBJ1-6; unclear D gene. The receptor comes from a male donor with diffuse large B-cell lymphoma. The material sequenced was PBMCs, taken in a trial of ipilimumab plus nivolumab as post-transplant consolidation. The CDR3 loop reads CASSRSFGSPLHF. DNA for the CDR3: TGTGCCAGCAGCCGCAGTTTCGGTTCACCCCTCCACTTT.